The text below deals with one T cell receptor beta chain. The antigen remains unidentified. As defined, naive CD8 cells were CD45RO-negative and positively selected for CCR7, with terminally differentiated effector memory CD45RA+ cells excluded. This entry belongs to a study of shared clonotypes between healthy human individuals. About the study: Plates per donor: three CD4 naive, three CD4 memory, two CD8 naive, one CD8 memory.

The study, taken as a whole, reports: In contrast to clonotypes shared by all four donors, non-shared clonotypes had lower generation probabilities. In the sorted subsets, rarefaction showed sequencing was incomplete despite large depth.

Clones were read by immunoSEQ multiplex PCR, and TCRdb kept only the in-frame ones, dropping some. Here the sample spans roughly 1,800,000 clones, approximately 95% being singletons. V was clipped by 4 bases and J by 3 bases; unmatched bases: 6. The CDR3 has 14 residues. The germline V gene has CDR1 SNHLY and CDR2 FYNNEI. V gene TRBV2 combines with J gene TRBJ2-7; 7 bases are a match to TRBD2. The clonotype comes from a man aged 18 to 29 in good health. The sequencing input was naive CD8+ T cells sorted from blood. The CDR3 DNA sequence: TGTGCCAGCAGTGCGGTAGCGGGCTTCTACGAGCAGTACTTC. Translated: CASSAVAGFYEQYF.